The 11 T cell receptor beta chains listed next were all sequenced from one sample in a study of blood T cell repertoires in COVID-19. Repertoires were generated with immunoSEQ multiplex PCR, while TCRdb's copy carries only in-frame clones and drops some. The data contain some 270,000 clones, 80% to 95% of them seen just once; the ten biggest clones take up 2.5% to 3%. Source material: PBMCs or T cells enriched from blood (not recorded which). These receptors were obtained from a man in his forties who had been exposed to COVID-19.

V usage is TRBV10-3 and J usage is TRBJ1-2, with 7 bases lining up with TRBD1. In germline, CDR1 is ENHRY, CDR2 SYGVKD. The CDR3 is 15 residues long. Trimming cost V 2 bases and J 3 bases; bases outside gene matches: 6. CDR3 region: CAISESLGQYYGYTF. In DNA form, the CDR3 reads TGTGCCATCAGTGAGAGCCTGGGACAGTACTATGGCTACACCTTC.

V gene TRBV4-1 combines with J gene TRBJ1-5, with D possibly being TRBD1 (5 bases). CDR3 size: 13 residues. Germline-derived CDR1 and CDR2 are MGHRA and YSYEKL. V was trimmed by 5 bases and J by 5 bases, leaving 10 bases between them. The CDR3 region has the DNA TGCGCCAGCAGCGCCCAGGGCGATCAGCCCCAGCATTTT. Its protein product is CASSAQGDQPQHF.

The J gene is TRBJ2-3, the V gene TRBV5-5; TRBD2 is a possible D gene (5 bases). The CDR3 has 14 residues. Germline CDR1 SGHKS, CDR2 YYEKEE (reference sequence). V was clipped by 0 bases and J by 5 bases, with 10 bases between them. The CDR3 loop is CASSLETTGDTQYF. The CDR3 nucleotides are TGTGCCAGCAGCTTGGAGACTACCGGAGATACGCAGTATTTT. Combining the CDR3 with reference TRBV5-5 and TRBJ2-3 gives the whole variable domain DAGVTQSPTHLIKTRGQQVTLRCSPISGHKSVSWYQQVLGQGPQFIFQYYEKEERGRGNFPDRFSARQFPNYSSELNVNALLLGDSALYLCASSLETTGDTQYFGPGTRLTVL.

The chain recombines TRBV28 with TRBJ1-5, with 7 nucleotides matching TRBD1. The V and J ends lost 2 bases and 8 bases, in that order; junction bases with no gene match: 9. CDR1 is MDHEN and CDR2 is SYDVKM in the germline V gene. CDR3 length equals 15 residues. The CDR3 loop reads CASSLGDSLWEPQHF. CDR3 DNA: TGTGCCAGCAGTTTAGGGGACAGTCTATGGGAGCCCCAGCATTTT. Drawing the rest from reference TRBV28 and TRBJ1-5, the complete variable domain is DVKVTQSSRYLVKRTGEKVFLECVQDMDHENMFWYRQDPGLGLRLIYFSYDVKMKEKGDIPEGYSVSREKKERFSLILESASTNQTSMYLCASSLGDSLWEPQHFGDGTRLSIL.

This chain uses TRBV5-6 with TRBJ1-1; weak D call: TRBD1 (6 bases). Germline V gene lookup returns CDR1 SGHDT and CDR2 YYEEEE. V lost 4 bases to trimming and J lost 3 bases, with 19 bases between them. The CDR3 is made up of 16 amino acids. The CDR3 DNA reads as TGTGCCAGCAGCAGAGAAAACAGGGATGGGTACACTGAAGCTTTCTTT. It is translated as CASSRENRDGYTEAFF.

This chain joins TRBV2 and TRBJ1-6; 7 nucleotides line up with TRBD1. CDR3 length equals 14 residues. With V trimmed by 10 bases and J by 5 bases, 8 bases remained unmatched. Per the germline V gene, CDR1 is SNHLY and CDR2 is FYNNEI. The CDR3 coding sequence is TGTGCCAAGAAGACAGGGTCAGATAATTCACCCCTCCACTTT. Its protein product is CAKKTGSDNSPLHF.

Notes on this clone: Additional DNA sequences in this sample encode the identical CDR3. J is TRBJ1-5 and V is TRBV15; D remains unclear. Germline CDR1 LNHNV, CDR2 YYDKDF (reference sequence). Deletions cut 0 bases from V and 2 bases from J, with 5 bases between. The CDR3 totals 14 residues. The CDR3 DNA is TGTGCCACCAGCAGAGATCGTGGCAATCAGCCCCAGCATTTT. Translating it yields CATSRDRGNQPQHF. The variable domain in full, completed from reference TRBV15 and TRBJ1-5, reads DAMVIQNPRYQVTQFGKPVTLSCSQTLNHNVMYWYQQKSSQAPKLLFHYYDKDFNNEADTPDNFQSRRPNTSFCFLDIRSPGLGDTAMYLCATSRDRGNQPQHFGDGTRLSIL.

In its sample, this clone was seen a few times. The gene calls are TRBV5-1 and TRBJ1-3; D unclear. Germline lookup yields CDR1 SGHRS and CDR2 YFSETQ. The CDR3 loop spans 14 amino acids. Trimming left V 5 bases short and J 0 bases short, with 9 bases between. The CDR3 loop reads CASRKAYSGNTIYF. CDR3 nucleotide sequence: TGCGCCAGCAGAAAAGCTTACTCTGGAAACACCATATATTTT.

The J gene is TRBJ1-2, the V gene TRBV28; the D gene is possibly TRBD1 (6 bases). There are 15 residues in the CDR3. Trimming shortened V by 6 bases and J by 0 bases, and 14 bases separated the two germline ends. Germline CDR1 is MDHEN and CDR2 is SYDVKM. CDR3 protein: CASSLGGQANYGYTF. CDR3 in DNA: TGTGCCAGCAGCCTCGGGGGGCAGGCTAACTATGGCTACACCTTC.

The CDR3 coding sequence is TGTGCCAGCAGTGAAATAGGGGGAATCAATCAGCCCCAGCATTTT. It encodes CASSEIGGINQPQHF. The chain has TRBV6-1 and TRBJ1-5; the D gene is possibly TRBD1 (6 bases). CDR1 MNHNS and CDR2 SASEGT come from the germline V gene. V lost 2 bases and J lost 3, with 11 bases in between. The CDR3 totals 15 residues.

This chain joins TRBV27 and TRBJ1-1, with 9 bases matching TRBD1. CDR3 length: 16 amino acids. Trimming took 5 bases from V and 4 from J; bases not matched to a gene: 11. Germline CDR1 MNHEY, CDR2 SMNVEV (reference sequence). The CDR3 spells CASSPPPSTGGTEAFF. CDR3 DNA: TGTGCCAGCAGTCCCCCTCCATCGACAGGGGGCACTGAAGCTTTCTTT.